The 7 T cell receptor beta chains reported below all come from one sample, sequenced in a study of tumor and adjacent non-tumor tissue in lung cancer. The library came from three nested PCR rounds adapted from ARM-PCR protocols. TCRdb independently ran MiXCR on the multiplex PCR reads; one entry per CDR3 protein. The repertoire includes 120,000 or so distinct CDR3 sequences, 66% of them detected once, and 13% sits in the top ten. RNA was extracted from bulk tissue without any cell sorting. The sample was lung tumor tissue. These receptors were collected from a man younger than 45 with non-small cell lung cancer.

In the case of this clonotype: A read error may produce the germline difference seen at one junction end. The V call is TRBV24-1, the J call TRBJ2-2, with TRBD2 identical over 7 bases. The CDR3 spans 17 residues. Germline loops: CDR1 KGHDR, CDR2 SFDVKD. DNA of the CDR3: TGTGCCACCAGTGATAGTGAGGGGACTAAGGACACCGTGGAGCTGTTATTT. As protein: CATSDSEGTKDTVELLF.

This chain links TRBV4-2 with TRBJ2-3, with D unclear. Trimming took off 6 bases at V and 6 bases at J, with 16 bases between the two ends. The germline CDR1 and CDR2 sequences are LGHNA and YNFKEQ. The CDR3 spans 14 residues. The CDR3 loop reads CASRTAVNTDTQYF. The DNA for the CDR3 is TGTGCCAGCAGGACGGCCGTTAACACTGATACGCAGTATTTT.

As concerns this clonotype: A single base separates this from a much larger clone, so it may be a read error. The genes are TRBV4-2 and TRBJ1-1; D possibly corresponds to TRBD1 (5 bases). The CDR3 contains 12 residues. Germline CDR1 reads LGHNA; CDR2 reads YNFKEQ. In nucleotides, the CDR3 is TGTGCCAGCGGCCAGAGGGACGGGGAAGCTTTCTTT. Its translation is CASGQRDGEAFF.

This clonotype was seen repeatedly, ten times or more. The CDR3 sequence is CASSQFGGGTYEQYF. Here the CDR3 DNA reads TGCGCCAGCAGCCAATTCGGAGGCGGAACCTACGAGCAGTACTTC. This sequence joins TRBV4-1 and TRBJ2-7; D is possibly TRBD2 (5 bases). V lost 2 bases to trimming and J lost 2 bases, with 13 bases between them. The CDR3 extends over 15 amino acids. Germline V lookup: CDR1 MGHRA, CDR2 YSYEKL.

As concerns this clonotype: This may be a read error: a much more frequent sequence differs by one nucleotide. This chain joins TRBV10-2 and TRBJ2-7, with 10 bases matching TRBD2. The CDR3 has 15 residues. Germline V CDR1 and CDR2: WSHSY, SAAADI. V trimming: 4 bases; J trimming: 9 bases; junction bases outside the gene matches: 12. Here the CDR3 DNA reads TGCGCCAGCAGTGTGATGAGCGGGGGGGCCATCGGGCAGTACTTC. It translates to CASSVMSGGAIGQYF.

As concerns this clonotype: Possible read error: a much larger clone is one base away. The J gene is TRBJ2-3, the V gene TRBV5-6, with a possible D match to TRBD2 (5 bases). Germline V gene sequence: CDR1 SGHDT, CDR2 YYEEEE. The CDR3 covers 13 residues. CDR3 in DNA: TGTGCCAGAAGCTTGCCCGGGGCAGATACGCAGTATTTT. Translating gives CARSLPGADTQYF.

The J gene is TRBJ2-3, the V gene TRBV7-6; 10 bases line up with TRBD2. V dropped 1 base and J dropped 7; count of bases not matched to a gene: 8. Germline values: CDR1 SGHVS, CDR2 FNYEAQ. The CDR3 loop spans 16 amino acids. The DNA for the CDR3 is TGTGCCAGCAGCTTAGACAGCGGGAGGGCCTTATATACGCAGTATTTT. Its protein product is CASSLDSGRALYTQYF.